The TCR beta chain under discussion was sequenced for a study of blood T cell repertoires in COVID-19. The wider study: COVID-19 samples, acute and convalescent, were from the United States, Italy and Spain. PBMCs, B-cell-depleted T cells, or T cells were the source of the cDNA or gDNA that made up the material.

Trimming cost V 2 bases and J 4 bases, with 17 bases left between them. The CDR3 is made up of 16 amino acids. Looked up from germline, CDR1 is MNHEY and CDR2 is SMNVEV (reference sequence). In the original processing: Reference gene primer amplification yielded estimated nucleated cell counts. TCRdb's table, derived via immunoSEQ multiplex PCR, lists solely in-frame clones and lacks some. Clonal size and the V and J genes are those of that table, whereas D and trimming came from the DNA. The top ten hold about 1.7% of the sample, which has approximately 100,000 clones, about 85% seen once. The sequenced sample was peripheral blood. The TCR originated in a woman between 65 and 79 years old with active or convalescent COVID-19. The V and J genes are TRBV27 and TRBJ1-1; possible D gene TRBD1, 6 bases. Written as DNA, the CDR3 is TGTGCCAGCAGTTTAGCTTCGGCAGGGGCGGTCACTGAAGCTTTCTTT. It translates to CASSLASAGAVTEAFF.